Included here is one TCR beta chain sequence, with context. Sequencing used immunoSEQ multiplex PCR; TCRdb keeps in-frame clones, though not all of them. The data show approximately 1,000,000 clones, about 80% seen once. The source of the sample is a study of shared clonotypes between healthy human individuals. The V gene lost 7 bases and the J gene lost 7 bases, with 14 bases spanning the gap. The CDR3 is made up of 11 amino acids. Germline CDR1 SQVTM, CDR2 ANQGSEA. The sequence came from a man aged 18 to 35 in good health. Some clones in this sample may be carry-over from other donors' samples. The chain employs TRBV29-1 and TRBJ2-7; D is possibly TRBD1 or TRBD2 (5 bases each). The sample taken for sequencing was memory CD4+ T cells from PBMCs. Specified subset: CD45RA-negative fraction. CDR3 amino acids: CSARDLGEQYF. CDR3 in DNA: TGCAGCGCCCGGGACCTCGGGGAGCAGTACTTC.